This T cell receptor (beta chain) derives from a study of shared clonotypes between healthy human individuals. Positive CCR7 selection of CD45RO-negative cells yielded the naive CD8 cells, and terminally differentiated effector memory CD45RA+ cells were excluded. The CDR3 is 12 residues long. The ends were cut back, 5 bases at V and 5 bases at J, with 10 bases in the middle. Germline V CDR1 and CDR2: SGHNT, YENEEA. TCRdb's table, derived via immunoSEQ multiplex PCR, lists solely in-frame clones and lacks some. Of about 2.1 million clones detected, just over 90% appear once; the ten largest clones hold more than 1.5%.

The sample was naive CD8+ T cells from PBMCs. The clonotype comes from a young man in good health. Some clones in this sample may be carry-over from other donors' samples. The V call is TRBV11-3, the J call TRBJ2-7, with D perhaps given as TRBD1 or TRBD2 (6 bases each). The CDR3 is CASSDRGHEQYF. The DNA for the CDR3 is TGTGCCAGCAGCGACCGGGGGCACGAGCAGTACTTC.